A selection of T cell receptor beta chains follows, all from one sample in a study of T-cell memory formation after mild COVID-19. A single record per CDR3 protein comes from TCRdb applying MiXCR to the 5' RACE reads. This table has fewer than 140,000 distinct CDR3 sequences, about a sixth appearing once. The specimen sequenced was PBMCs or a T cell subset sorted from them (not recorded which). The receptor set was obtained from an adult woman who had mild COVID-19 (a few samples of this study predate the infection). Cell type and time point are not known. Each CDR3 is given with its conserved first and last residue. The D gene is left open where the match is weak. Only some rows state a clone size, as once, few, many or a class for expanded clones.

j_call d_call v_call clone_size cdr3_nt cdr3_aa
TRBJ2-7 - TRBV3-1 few TGTGCCAGCAGCCGGGACTCCCTCCACGAGCAGTACTTC CASSRDSLHEQYF
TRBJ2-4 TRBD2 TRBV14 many TGTGCCAGCAGCCACCCGACTAGCTTCGGAAACATTCAGTACTTC CASSHPTSFGNIQYF
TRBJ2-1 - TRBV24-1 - TGTGCCACCAGAAGCCGGGACCTCAATTACCCTGAGCAGTTCTTC CATRSRDLNYPEQFF
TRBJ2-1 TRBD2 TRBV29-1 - TGCAGCGTGATAAGCGGGGGGGCCACGAATGAGCAGTTCTTC CSVISGGATNEQFF
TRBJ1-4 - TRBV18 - TGTGCCAGCTCACCCTCCATCGAAGAATGGGAAAAACTGATTTTT CASSPSIEEWEKLIF
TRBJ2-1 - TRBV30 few TGTGCCTGGAGTGCGGGACGGGGCCTTCATGAGCAGTTCTTC CAWSAGRGLHEQFF
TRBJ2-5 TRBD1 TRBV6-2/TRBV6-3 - TGTGCCAGCAGTCGGACCCGGACAGGGGGCGTCTCCCTTAGCCGCGGACGGGAGACCCAGTACTTC CASSRTRTGGVSLSRGRETQYF
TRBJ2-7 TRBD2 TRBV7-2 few TGTGCCAGCAGCTCAAAGCCTTCGGGACTAGCGGGGAAATACGAGCAGTACTTC CASSSKPSGLAGKYEQYF
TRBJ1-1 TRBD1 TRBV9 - TGTGCCAGCAGCACAATGACAGGGAGTGAAGCTTTCTTT CASSTMTGSEAFF
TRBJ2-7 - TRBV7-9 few TGTGCCAGCAGCTTCACATTAGGACATCGGGGGAGTCTTGACGAGCAGTACTTC CASSFTLGHRGSLDEQYF
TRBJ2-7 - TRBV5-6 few TGTGCCAGCACCGGGAGAGGGAGCTCCTACGAGCAGTACTTC CASTGRGSSYEQYF
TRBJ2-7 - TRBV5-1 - TGCGCCAGCAGCTGGGGGACGGGTCGCAACGAGCAGTACTTC CASSWGTGRNEQYF
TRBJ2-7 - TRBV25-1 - TGTGCCAGCAGTGATCTTCAGACTTACGAGCAGTACTTC CASSDLQTYEQYF
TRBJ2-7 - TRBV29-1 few TGCAGCGTTGAAAGAGGGGGTGACGAGCAGTACTTC CSVERGGDEQYF
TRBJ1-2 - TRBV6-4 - TGTGCCAGCAGTGAGGGGGGTGCTAACTATGGCTACACCTTC CASSEGGANYGYTF